Presented here are 4 T cell receptor beta chains from one specimen sequenced in a study of blood T cells in healthy people across ages. A second about 6 to 12 cycle PCR used barcoded and J-beta primers. TCRdb ran MiXCR on the 5' RACE reads and lists one entry per CDR3 protein. Counted here are 1.2 million to 1.5 million distinct CDR3 sequences, roughly 59% occurring once; the ten biggest clones make up 5% to 7%. Specimen: blood. These receptors were taken from a man younger than 35 in good health.

The chain carries TRBV4-1 and TRBJ2-4; D is unclear. The J call is in doubt because the DNA end fits TRBJ2-5 better. CDR1 is MGHRA and CDR2 is YSYEKL in the germline V gene. The CDR3 length is 17 residues. The chain's CDR3 is CASSNTSPSGTRETQYF. DNA for the CDR3: TGCGCCAGCAGCAATACCTCCCCCTCAGGTACGAGGGAGACCCAGTACTTC.

The rearrangement links TRBV20-1 to TRBJ2-7; a weak D match, TRBD2 (5 bases). CDR1 and CDR2 (germline): DFQATT, SNEGSKA (reference sequence). V lost 2 bases and J lost 5, with 16 bases in between. CDR3 length: 14 amino acids. The CDR3 DNA is TGCAGTGCTAGACGAGCGGCATTCCTAGACGAGCAGTACTTC. Protein sequence: CSARRAAFLDEQYF.

The J gene is TRBJ2-7, the V gene TRBV4-2, with unresolved D. This CDR3 is built from 14 residues. V was cut by 4 bases and J by 3 bases, with 13 bases left in between. CDR1 is LGHNA and CDR2 is YNFKEQ in the germline V gene. CDR3 sequence: CASSPSYPRYEQYF. CDR3 DNA: TGTGCCAGCAGCCCGTCCTACCCCCGCTACGAGCAGTACTTC.

The chain combines TRBV12-3 or TRBV12-4 with TRBJ2-3, with D possibly being TRBD1 (6 bases). V was pared by 7 bases and J by 8 bases, with 13 bases between. The CDR3 consists of 12 residues. CDR3 amino acids: CASTQGPGTQYF. In DNA, the CDR3 is TGTGCCAGCACCCAGGGGCCGGGTACGCAGTATTTT.